This T cell receptor beta chain was sequenced for a study of blood T cells in healthy people across ages (dated by TCRdb to 2013 to 2016). About the full investigation: In model experiments, template switching captured about one uniquely barcoded TCR beta cDNA molecule for every two T cells. To track age-related changes in TCR beta repertoire diversity, the study relied on deep sequencing normalized with unique cDNA molecular identifiers. Four age groups were formed from the donors: young (average approximately 16 years), middle-aged (around 39), aged (roughly 58) and long-lived (more than 75). To avoid experimental bias, donors of different ages were spread randomly across the sequencing lanes. For two donors (one aged 18 to 30 and one aged 80 or older), the study analyzed two additional independent replicas of 1 million unique cDNA reads from the same blood draw.

The full study reports these points: Compared with the aged group, the long-lived group had more naive CD4+ T cells, fewer expanded clones and increased TCR diversity, suggesting age selection. Estimates of total diversity from one million sequenced T cells were regarded as lower bounds and underestimates. Because donor CMV infection status was unknown, age-related changes in expanded clonotypes were potentially confounded. Bulk unsorted PBMC profiling prevented conclusive comparison of naive and antigen-experienced compartments. The percentage of naive T cells measured by flow cytometry correlated strongly with observed TCR beta diversity. As age increased, observed TCR beta diversity per million T cells dropped in a roughly linear way, and a significant reduction was already evident by age approximately 40.

Library creation used 5' RACE. Sequencing relied on an Illumina HiSeq 2500. A second roughly 7 to 11 cycle PCR used a sample-barcoded 5' primer and a J-beta primer mix. Each TCR beta cDNA molecule received a unique molecular identifier from a template-switch 5' adaptor carrying 12 random nucleotides. Each sample yielded at least 2.5 million CDR3-containing paired-end reads. All of the RNA was converted into first-strand cDNA using the Mint cDNA synthesis kit, with a TRBC-specific oligonucleotide serving as the primer. All cDNA was treated with uracil-DNA glycosylase and then went through a first 18-cycle PCR with the universal primers M1SS and BC2_uni_R. The published analysis was carried out like this. Each sample was normalized by randomly selecting 1 million high-quality reads, each carrying a distinct molecular identifier. Reads with shared molecular identifiers were discarded instead of being binned into consensus sequences. MiTCR, run with a Q25 quality threshold and the strictest error-elimination algorithm, handled CDR3 identification, clonotype clustering and error correction. A nonparametric unseen species model with Euler transformation was used to estimate lower-bound total TCR beta diversity. The public reads were reanalyzed by TCRdb: fastp trimming at Q25, MiXCR alignment, in-frame beta chains only. Records with the same CDR3 protein are collapsed into one entry carrying the most frequent genes and DNA. These V and J calls derive from TCRdb rather than the authors' analysis. In this sample the table shows over 550,000 distinct CDR3 sequences, around 31% of which occur a single time. The top ten constitute 15% to 19% of the sample.

The approximately 39 donors, aged roughly 6 to 95 years, were systemically healthy Caucasian individuals from Russia. About 10 milliliters of peripheral blood were collected from each donor into EDTA-treated Vacutainer tubes. Ficoll-Paque density-gradient centrifugation was used to isolate PBMCs, with at least 6.5 million per sample. Total RNA, at least 6 micrograms per sample, was extracted from PBMCs with Trizol reagent. The percentages of naive CD45RAhigh/CD27high T cells were determined by flow cytometry on a PBMC aliquot from every donor. Inclusive of the bounding cysteine and phenylalanine, the CDR3 is 16 residues long. Only CDR3 DNA is held: 48 bases, read in frame from base 1. The germline V and J ends show losses of 6 bases and 6 bases respectively, and no gene match explains 13 bases of the junction. This clonotype was recorded many times. No antigen is known for it. No per-base quality is available; no much larger clone lies one base away.

This chain joins TRBV12-3 or TRBV12-4 to TRBJ2-3, with 9 bases aligning to TRBD2. The sequencing sample was made of blood. This receptor was taken from a woman at least 80 years old in good health. The CDR3 reads as follows: CASSPSLAGGRDTQYF. The sequenced DNA: TGTGCCAGCAGCCCAAGTTTGGCGGGGGGGCGGGATACGCAGTATTTT.